This entry lists 13 T cell receptor beta chains sequenced from one sample in a study of blood T cell repertoires in COVID-19. Here immunoSEQ multiplex PCR was the method, and the copy in TCRdb shows in-frame clones only, minus some. The sample lists 300,000 to 400,000 clones; around 86% were seen once. Sequencing was carried out using peripheral blood. The receptors were gathered from a man in his fifties with active or convalescent COVID-19.

The chain has TRBV6-5 and TRBJ2-3, with 9 bases identical to TRBD1. CDR3 length equals 13 residues. Germline V gene data show CDR1 as MNHEY and CDR2 as SVGAGI. J gave up 6 bases and V 6 bases, and 4 bases lay outside the gene matches. This CDR3 is CASRRTGEDTQYF. The CDR3 bases are TGTGCCAGCAGGCGGACAGGGGAGGATACGCAGTATTTT.

The V and J genes are TRBV2 and TRBJ1-5, with TRBD1 matching 9 bases. The CDR3 runs 15 residues. Trimming at V came to 6 bases and at J to 3 bases, leaving 6 bases not matched to a gene. Germline CDR1 reads SNHLY; CDR2 reads FYNNEI. CDR3 residues: CASSPGQGDNQPQHF. The CDR3 DNA sequence: TGTGCCAGCAGCCCGGGACAGGGAGACAATCAGCCCCAGCATTTT.

The chain combines TRBV7-6 with TRBJ2-2, with TRBD1 matching over 9 bases. From germline, CDR1 is SGHVS and CDR2 FNYEAQ. The CDR3 runs 15 residues. V trimming: 7 bases; J trimming: 3 bases; junction bases outside the gene matches: 6. CDR3 bases: TGTGCCAGCACTTCACAGGGGGCTGACACCGGGGAGCTGTTTTTT. Translation: CASTSQGADTGELFF. Complete variable domain (other parts from reference TRBV7-6 and TRBJ2-2): GAGVSQSPRYKVTKRGQDVALRCDPISGHVSLYWYRQALGQGPEFLTYFNYEAQQDKSGLPNDRFSAERPEGSISTLTIQRTEQRDSAMYRCASTSQGADTGELFFGEGSRLTVL.

This clone was picked up one time. This chain joins TRBV28 and TRBJ1-5, with D perhaps matching TRBD1 (5 bases). This CDR3 contains 15 residues. Germline V gene sequence: CDR1 MDHEN, CDR2 SYDVKM. Trimming cost V 5 bases and J 3 bases, with 14 bases left between them. This CDR3 reads CASSAFDSDNQPQHF. CDR3 nucleotide sequence: TGTGCCAGCAGTGCGTTTGACAGCGACAATCAGCCCCAGCATTTT.

Written as DNA, the CDR3 is TGTGCCAGCAGCTTAAGTCCAGGACAGGCAACCGAGCAGTACTTC. Translating it yields CASSLSPGQATEQYF. This rearrangement joins TRBV7-3 to TRBJ2-7, with TRBD1 identical over 7 bases. The CDR3 runs 15 residues. V gave up 1 base and J gave up 6 bases; unmatched junction bases: 9. CDR1 and CDR2 from the germline V gene are SGHTA and FQGTGA.

The chain carries TRBV19 and TRBJ1-5; D gene uncertain. CDR3 length: 13 residues. Deletions cut 3 bases from V and 6 bases from J, with 9 bases between. Germline CDR1 reads LNHDA; CDR2 reads SQIVND (reference sequence). CDR3 in DNA: TGTGCCAGTAGTATCACATATGGTCAGCCCCAGCATTTT. Residues: CASSITYGQPQHF.

This chain connects TRBV7-2 to TRBJ1-1; D remains unclear. CDR1 is SGHTA and CDR2 is FQGNSA in the germline V gene. The V gene lost 2 bases and the J gene lost 0 bases, with 7 bases spanning the gap. CDR3 length equals 14 residues. CDR3 in DNA: TGTGCCAGCAGCTTAACAGTCTTGAACACTGAAGCTTTCTTT. Its translation: CASSLTVLNTEAFF.

The rearrangement links TRBV6-5 to TRBJ1-5; TRBD1 is a possible D gene (5 bases). The germline V gene has CDR1 MNHEY and CDR2 SVGAGI. The germline V and J ends were trimmed by 6 bases and 6 bases, with 12 bases remaining between them. The CDR3 has 13 residues. CDR3 coding DNA: TGTGCCAGCAGGCCAGGGCTCGGTCAGCCCCAGCATTTT. This sequence encodes CASRPGLGQPQHF.

This chain uses TRBV28 with TRBJ2-5, with 8 bases that match TRBD1. Trimming took 3 bases from V and 5 from J; bases not matched to a gene: 8. The length of the CDR3 is 15 residues. The germline gives CDR1 MDHEN, CDR2 SYDVKM. For the CDR3, the DNA is TGTGCCAGCAGTTTTCTCCAGGGGGCCGGGGAGACCCAGTACTTC. Its translation is CASSFLQGAGETQYF.

This sequence joins TRBV27 and TRBJ1-1; a possible D gene is TRBD1 (5 bases). The V gene lost 0 bases and the J gene lost 7 bases, with 15 bases spanning the gap. Germline assignment: CDR1 MNHEY and CDR2 SMNVEV (reference sequence). The CDR3 extends over 15 amino acids. The CDR3 coding sequence is TGTGCCAGCAGTTTATCGAGCACAGGTGAATTTGAAGCTTTCTTT. Its translation: CASSLSSTGEFEAFF.

The chain is built from TRBV5-1 and TRBJ1-6; 7 bases line up with TRBD1. Germline V gene sequence: CDR1 SGHRS, CDR2 YFSETQ. V trimming: 4 bases; J trimming: 4 bases; junction bases outside the gene matches: 5. The CDR3 has 15 amino acids. The CDR3 DNA reads TGCGCCAGCAGCCGGACAGGAGGGTATAATTCACCCCTCCACTTT. Translated, it gives CASSRTGGYNSPLHF.

Remarks on this clone: Other DNA sequences in this specimen translate into the identical CDR3. J is TRBJ1-4 and V is TRBV28; D is possibly TRBD1 (6 bases). CDR1 and CDR2 from the germline V gene are MDHEN and SYDVKM. Trimming pared 6 bases from V and 3 bases from J, leaving 8 bases between. CDR3 length: 13 residues. This chain's CDR3 is CASRGASNEKLFF. CDR3 nucleotides: TGTGCCAGCAGGGGGGCATCTAATGAAAAACTGTTTTTT.

The rearrangement uses TRBV19 and TRBJ1-5; D remains ambiguous. This CDR3 spans 14 amino acids. V was clipped by 4 bases and J by 1 base, with 8 bases between them. The germline CDR1 and CDR2 sequences are LNHDA and SQIVND (reference sequence). The CDR3 coding sequence is TGTGCCAGTAGTAATCCCCCAAGCAATCAGCCCCAGCATTTT. Translation gives CASSNPPSNQPQHF.